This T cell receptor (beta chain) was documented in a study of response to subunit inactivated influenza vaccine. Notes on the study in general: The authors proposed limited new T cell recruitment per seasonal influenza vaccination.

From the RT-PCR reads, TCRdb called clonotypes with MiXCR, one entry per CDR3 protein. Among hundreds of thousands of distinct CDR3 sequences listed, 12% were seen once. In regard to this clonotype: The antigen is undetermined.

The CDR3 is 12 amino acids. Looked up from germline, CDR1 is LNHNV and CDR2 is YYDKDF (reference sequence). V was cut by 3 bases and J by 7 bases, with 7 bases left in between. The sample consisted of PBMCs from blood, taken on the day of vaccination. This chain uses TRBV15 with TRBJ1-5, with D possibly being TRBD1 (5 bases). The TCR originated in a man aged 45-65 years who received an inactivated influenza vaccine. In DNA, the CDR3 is TGTGCCACCAGCAGGGGGGGACAGCCCCAGCATTTT. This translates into CATSRGGQPQHF.